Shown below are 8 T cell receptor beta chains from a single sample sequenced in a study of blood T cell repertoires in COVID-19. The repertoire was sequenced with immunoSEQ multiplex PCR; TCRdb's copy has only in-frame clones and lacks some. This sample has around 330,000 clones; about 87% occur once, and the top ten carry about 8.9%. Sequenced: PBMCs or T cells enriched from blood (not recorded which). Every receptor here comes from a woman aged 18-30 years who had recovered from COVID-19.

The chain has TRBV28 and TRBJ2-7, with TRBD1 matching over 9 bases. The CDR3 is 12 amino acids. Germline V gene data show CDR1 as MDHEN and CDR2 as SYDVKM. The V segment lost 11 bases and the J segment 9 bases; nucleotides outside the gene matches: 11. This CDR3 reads CASWDRAAVQYF. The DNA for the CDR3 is TGTGCCTCGTGGGACAGGGCGGCCGTGCAGTACTTC. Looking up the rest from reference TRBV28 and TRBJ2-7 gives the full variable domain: DVKVTQSSRYLVKRTGEKVFLECVQDMDHENMFWYRQDPGLGLRLIYFSYDVKMKEKGDIPEGYSVSREKKERFSLILESASTNQTSMYLCASWDRAAVQYFGPGTRLTVT.

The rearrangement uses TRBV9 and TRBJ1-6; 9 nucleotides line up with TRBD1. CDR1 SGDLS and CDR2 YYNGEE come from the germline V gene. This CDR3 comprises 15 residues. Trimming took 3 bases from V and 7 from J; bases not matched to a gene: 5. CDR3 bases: TGTGCCAGCAGCGCCCGAGACAGGGGGAATTCACCCCTCCACTTT. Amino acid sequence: CASSARDRGNSPLHF.

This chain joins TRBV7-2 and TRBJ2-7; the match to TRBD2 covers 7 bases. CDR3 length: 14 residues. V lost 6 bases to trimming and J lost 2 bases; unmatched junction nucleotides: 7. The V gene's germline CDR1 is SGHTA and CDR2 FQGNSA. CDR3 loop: CASSSLAATYEQYF. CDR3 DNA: TGTGCCAGCAGTTCTCTAGCGGCAACCTACGAGCAGTACTTC. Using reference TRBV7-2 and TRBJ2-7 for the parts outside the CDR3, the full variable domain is GAGVSQSPSNKVTEKGKDVELRCDPISGHTALYWYRQSLGQGLEFLIYFQGNSAPDKSGLPSDRFSAERTGGSVSTLTIQRTQQEDSAVYLCASSSLAATYEQYFGPGTRLTVT.

CDR3 loop: CASSHSRQEGNEKLFF. CDR3 coding DNA: TGCGCCAGCAGCCATTCGCGACAGGAAGGTAATGAAAAACTGTTTTTT. The chain combines TRBV4-3 with TRBJ1-4, with a weak D call TRBD1 (6 bases). Germline V gene lookup returns CDR1 LGHNA and CDR2 YSLEER. Trimming shortened V by 3 bases and J by 4 bases, and 15 bases separated the two germline ends. This CDR3 spans 16 amino acids.

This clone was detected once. CDR3 DNA: TGTGCCAGCAGTCGGCGGGAGGTTTTAGAGACCCAGTACTTC. Protein product: CASSRREVLETQYF. The gene calls are TRBV7-2 and TRBJ2-5, with 8 bases fitting TRBD2. The V gene end was trimmed by 6 bases and the J gene end by 4 bases; junction bases not matched to a gene: 7. The CDR3 covers 14 residues. Looked up from germline, CDR1 is SGHTA and CDR2 is FQGNSA.

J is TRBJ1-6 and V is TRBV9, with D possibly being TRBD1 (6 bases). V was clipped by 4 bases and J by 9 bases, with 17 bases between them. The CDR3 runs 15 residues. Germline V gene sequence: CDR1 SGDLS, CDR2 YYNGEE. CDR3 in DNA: TGTGCCAGCAGCCCGCGGTCCGAAGGGGGTTCACCCCTCCACTTT. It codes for CASSPRSEGGSPLHF.

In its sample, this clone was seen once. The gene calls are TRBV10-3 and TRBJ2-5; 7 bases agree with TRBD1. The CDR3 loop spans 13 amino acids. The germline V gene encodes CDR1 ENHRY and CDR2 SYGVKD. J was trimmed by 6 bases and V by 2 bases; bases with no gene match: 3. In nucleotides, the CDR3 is TGTGCCATCAGTGAGGACAGGGTGCAGACCCAGTACTTC. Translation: CAISEDRVQTQYF.

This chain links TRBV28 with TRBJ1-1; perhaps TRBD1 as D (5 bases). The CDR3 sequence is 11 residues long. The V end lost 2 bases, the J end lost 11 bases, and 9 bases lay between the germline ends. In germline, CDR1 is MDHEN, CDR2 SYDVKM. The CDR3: CASSLMGRAFF. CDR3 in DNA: TGTGCCAGCAGTTTAATGGGGCGCGCTTTCTTT. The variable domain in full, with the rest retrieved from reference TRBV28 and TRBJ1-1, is DVKVTQSSRYLVKRTGEKVFLECVQDMDHENMFWYRQDPGLGLRLIYFSYDVKMKEKGDIPEGYSVSREKKERFSLILESASTNQTSMYLCASSLMGRAFFGQGTRLTVV.